These T cell receptor beta chains were read from a single sample in a study of T cell repertoires and HLA-DP antigens. Profiled with immunoSEQ multiplex PCR; TCRdb holds only in-frame clones, not every one. Of some 110,000 clones in the sample, about 91% were seen once. Their antigen targets remain unknown. Sequenced material: CD4+ T cells from PBMCs. These receptors were taken from a woman aged 18-29 years in good health and CMV-seronegative. Both conserved end residues are trimmed from each CDR3. Clone size, where shown, is once, few, many, or a class for clones that have expanded.

J gene,V gene,clone size,CDR3 protein
TRBJ1-5,TRBV12-5,-,ASGLDVTQPQH
TRBJ2-2,TRBV18,-,ASSPAGELF
TRBJ1-6,TRBV7-2,-,ASSLSGVQVSPLH
TRBJ1-6,TRBV11-1,-,ASSFHKGLNSPLH
TRBJ1-1,TRBV7-2,-,ASSAQGMNTEAF
TRBJ1-5,TRBV6-5,-,ASSHLYNQPQH
TRBJ2-5,TRBV6-5,-,ATEAIGVRETQY
TRBJ2-7,TRBV7-8,-,ASSLARYRGKREGNYEQY
TRBJ2-7,TRBV2,-,ASSLGQGGEQY
TRBJ1-2,TRBV7-9,few,ASTQYQGQGYGYT
TRBJ1-1,TRBV27,-,ASSSIGQGFIMNTEAF
TRBJ1-2,TRBV29-1,few,SATGGQGYGYT
TRBJ2-5,TRBV14,-,ASSQGARSETQY
TRBJ1-2,TRBV2,-,AIRGGDYGYT
TRBJ2-5,TRBV7-2,-,ASSLLRETQY
TRBJ2-3,TRBV28,-,ASSPHPGTQY
TRBJ2-1,TRBV7-3,-,ASSLRQGRGTYNEQF
TRBJ2-7,TRBV30,-,AWSVSSYEQY
TRBJ2-1,TRBV5-4,-,ASSFSASGNEQF
TRBJ2-3,TRBV10-2,-,ASSDRQADTQY
TRBJ1-5,TRBV6-1,-,ASTPGQNQPQH
TRBJ1-4,TRBV4-2,once,ASSQEGQTNEKLF
TRBJ2-5,TRBV27,once,ASSLSSQETQY
TRBJ2-7,TRBV7-3,-,ASSLKAGAPSYEQY
TRBJ2-1,TRBV7-2,-,ASSLAPGDIWDSYNEQF
TRBJ2-1,TRBV5-6,-,ASSEDMPGSYNEQF
TRBJ1-2,TRBV10-1,once,ASSESRGTGVGYT
TRBJ1-6,TRBV10-3,-,ASSYGSGRSNSPLH
TRBJ1-6,TRBV6-4,once,ASISIEVLH
TRBJ1-2,TRBV21-1,-,ASGPPRDYGYT
TRBJ1-5,TRBV14,once,ASSQVLSNQPQH
TRBJ2-1,TRBV6-4,-,ASSRLAGTYNEQF
TRBJ2-2,TRBV10-3,-,ATFRGQGDTGELF
TRBJ1-2,TRBV5-1,-,ASSLEWRISHYGYT
TRBJ2-5,TRBV28,-,ASSPNPRTGTYQETQY
TRBJ1-3,TRBV10-3,once,AISPGQVSGNTIY
TRBJ2-5,TRBV9,-,ASSVLGVAGQAQY
TRBJ1-2,TRBV7-9,-,ASSLPGDSYGYT
TRBJ2-1,TRBV15,-,ATSRPGQGFEQF